This TCR beta chain was retrieved from a study of post-analysis software for immune sequencing data. Overall study context: There were relapsing-remitting, secondary progressive and progressive-relapsing multiple sclerosis among the disease courses included.

Study outcomes and limitations: Comparison of patients with controls showed roughly five TRBV segments more frequent in patients, TRBV5-6, TRBV5-1 and TRBV20-1 among them. Same-batch samples co-clustered strongly by F measure. Compared against controls, patients with multiple sclerosis displayed significantly lower normalized Chao1 diversity.

Note on this clonotype: Antigen specificity is unknown.

Unique molecular identifiers featured in each of the TCR beta cDNA libraries. From around 0.96 to 9.9 million T cells, a few hundred thousand cDNA molecules were obtained. TCRdb independently ran MiXCR on the PCR reads; one entry per CDR3 protein. The profile shows roughly 410,000 distinct CDR3 sequences, 30% to 45% of them singletons. The germline V and J ends were trimmed by 3 bases and 1 base, with 9 bases remaining between them. CDR1 and CDR2 (germline): LNHDA, SQIVND (reference sequence). CDR3 length equals 14 residues. This rearrangement joins TRBV19 to TRBJ1-1; no clear D gene. The sequence was collected from a girl under 18 with multiple sclerosis. Source material: blood. As DNA, the CDR3 is TGTGCCAGTAGTATTAAGGGCAAGAACACTGAAGCTTTCTTT. Translation gives CASSIKGKNTEAFF. Drawing the rest from reference TRBV19 and TRBJ1-1, the complete variable domain is DGGITQSPKYLFRKEGQNVTLSCEQNLNHDAMYWYRQDPGQGLRLIYYSQIVNDFQKGDIAEGYSVSREKKESFPLTVTSAQKNPTAFYLCASSIKGKNTEAFFGQGTRLTVV.